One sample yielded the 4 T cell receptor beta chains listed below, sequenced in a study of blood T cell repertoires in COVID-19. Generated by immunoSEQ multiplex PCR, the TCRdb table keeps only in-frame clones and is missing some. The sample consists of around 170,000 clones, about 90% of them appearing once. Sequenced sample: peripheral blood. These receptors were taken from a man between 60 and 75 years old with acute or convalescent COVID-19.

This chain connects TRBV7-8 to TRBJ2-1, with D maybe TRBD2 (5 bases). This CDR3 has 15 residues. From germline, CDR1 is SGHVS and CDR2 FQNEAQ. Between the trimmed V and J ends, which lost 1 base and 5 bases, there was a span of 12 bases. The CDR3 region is CASSLEPSSNNEQFF. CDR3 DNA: TGTGCCAGCAGCTTAGAACCTAGCAGCAACAATGAGCAGTTCTTC.

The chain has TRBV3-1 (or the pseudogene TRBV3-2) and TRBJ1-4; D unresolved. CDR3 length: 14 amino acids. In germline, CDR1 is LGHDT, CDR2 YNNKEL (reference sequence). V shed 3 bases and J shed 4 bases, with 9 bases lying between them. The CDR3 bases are TGTGCCAGCAGCCATGGAGCAGTTAATGAAAAACTGTTTTTT. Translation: CASSHGAVNEKLFF.

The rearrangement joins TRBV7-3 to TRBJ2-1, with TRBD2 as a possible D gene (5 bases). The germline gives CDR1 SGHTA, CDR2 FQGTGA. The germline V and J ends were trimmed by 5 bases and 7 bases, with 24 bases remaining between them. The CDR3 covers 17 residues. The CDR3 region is CASSTRRARRWLNEQFF. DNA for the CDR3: TGTGCCAGCAGCACCCGACGGGCTCGGAGGTGGCTGAATGAGCAGTTCTTC.

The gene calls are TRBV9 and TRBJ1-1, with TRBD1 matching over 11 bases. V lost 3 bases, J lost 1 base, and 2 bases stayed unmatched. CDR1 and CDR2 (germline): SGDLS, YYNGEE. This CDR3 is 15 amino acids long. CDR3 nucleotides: TGTGCCAGCAGCGGGGACAGGGGGGAGAACACTGAAGCTTTCTTT. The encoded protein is CASSGDRGENTEAFF. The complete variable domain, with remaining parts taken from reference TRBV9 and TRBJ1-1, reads DSGVTQTPKHLITATGQRVTLRCSPRSGDLSVYWYQQSLDQGLQFLIQYYNGEERAKGNILERFSAQQFPDLHSELNLSSLELGDSALYFCASSGDRGENTEAFFGQGTRLTVV.